This TCR beta chain was obtained from a study of T cell responses to AZD1222 COVID-19 vaccine. The table came from immunoSEQ multiplex PCR; TCRdb's copy has only in-frame clones and leaves some out. The table records about 74,000 clones, 91% of them present only once. Trimming took 5 bases from V and 0 from J; bases not matched to a gene: 7. The CDR3 has 17 amino acids. From germline, CDR1 is SGHVS and CDR2 FNYEAQ. The sequence was collected from an adult who received the AZD1222 COVID-19 vaccine. V gene TRBV7-6 combines with J gene TRBJ2-1; 10 bases fit TRBD2. This sample comprised peripheral blood, obtained 28 days after the second AZD1222 dose. The CDR3 region has the DNA TGTGCCAGCAGCGCCTCAGCGGGGGGGAGCTCCTACAATGAGCAGTTCTTC. It yields the protein CASSASAGGSSYNEQFF.